This T cell receptor (beta chain) appears in the sequencing data of a study of siplizumab effects on memory and regulatory T cells (dated by TCRdb to the late 2010s). With respect to the entire study: The study looked at the effect of siplizumab, an anti-CD2 antibody, on alloreactive T-cell subsets in allogeneic mixed lymphocyte reactions made from human PBMCs.

Unstimulated CD4+ memory cells were also sequenced in three donor pairs, together with CD4+ naive, CD8+ TEMRA, CD8+ naive and CD8+ effector memory subsets. Sorted unstimulated T cells and proliferating T cells recovered from mixed lymphocyte reactions were subjected to TCRbeta CDR3 sequencing. Fresh whole blood from 9 to 11 HLA-typed healthy donors was used as the source from which PBMCs were isolated. The germline V gene (reference sequence) provides CDR1 SSHAT and CDR2 FNYEAQ. CDR3 length: 14 amino acids, cysteine to phenylalanine. Only the CDR3 DNA stays, 42 bases, in frame from base 1. The method behind the library was the immunoSEQ multiplex PCR assay. The deep sequencing platform assayed 90,000 to 100,000 TCR templates per sample. Genomic DNA extracted from sorted T cells was the material used for TCRbeta CDR3 sequencing. As for the authors' bioinformatics: Clonal analysis of TCRbeta CDR3 data was done in the R programming language. Alloreactive CD4+ and CD8+ clones were identified by comparing unstimulated samples to CFSE-low samples taken after the reaction. By matching sequences to the repertoires of sorted unstimulated Treg and non-Treg cells, each alloreactive CD4+ clone was assigned a regulatory or non-regulatory origin. The table was pulled from immuneACCESS by TCRdb, which kept in-frame rearrangements only. Such tables lose some clones; where checked, under half of the loss comes from unresolved V genes, and the rest has no known cause. V and J calls and clone size follow that table, whereas D and trimming were derived from the DNA. This sample holds some 62,000 clones; 83% were observed only once. The ten biggest clones cover approximately 3.8% of the sample.

As for this clone: No antigen is known for it. The junction departs from the called germline gene at one end, perhaps through a read error.

Results and caveats for the whole study, not just this receptor: In reactions with siplizumab, an average of about 62% of mappable alloreactive CD4+ clones were Treg-derived, compared with 25% to 30% in control reactions. No functional confirmation was obtained for the suppressive function of proliferating Tregs from siplizumab cultures. Siplizumab significantly lowered the cumulative frequency of alloreactive sequences that could be traced to unstimulated CD4+ memory T cells. Roughly 80-97% of proliferating CD4+ or CD8+ clones could not be assigned a naive or memory phenotype. Greater diversity appeared to be present in unstimulated naive T cells than in memory T cells, and a substantial contribution to the alloresponse seemed to be made by naive cells. Because sequences at frequencies below about 10^-5 were poorly captured, only a minor fraction of alloreactive clones could be mapped back to unstimulated subsets.

The sequenced sample was memory CD4+ T cells sorted from blood. According to the study, the label for this sample's cell subset or site signals: unstimulated CD4+ memory T cells. The TCR comes from a human donor in good health. The V and J genes are TRBV7-7 and TRBJ2-2, with the D call perhaps TRBD1 or TRBD2, each one matching 5 bases. The CDR3 region: CASSPGTPPGELFF. In nucleotides, the sequence is TGTGCTAGCAGCCCGGGGACCCCCCCCGGGGAGCTGTTTTTT. Reference TRBV7-7 and TRBJ2-2 genes cover what lies past the CDR3, so the full variable domain is GAGVSQSPRYKVTKRGQDVTLRCDPISSHATLYWYQQALGQGPEFLTYFNYEAQPDKSGLPSDRFSAERPEGSISTLTIQRTEQRDSAMYRCASSPGTPPGELFFGEGSRLTVL.